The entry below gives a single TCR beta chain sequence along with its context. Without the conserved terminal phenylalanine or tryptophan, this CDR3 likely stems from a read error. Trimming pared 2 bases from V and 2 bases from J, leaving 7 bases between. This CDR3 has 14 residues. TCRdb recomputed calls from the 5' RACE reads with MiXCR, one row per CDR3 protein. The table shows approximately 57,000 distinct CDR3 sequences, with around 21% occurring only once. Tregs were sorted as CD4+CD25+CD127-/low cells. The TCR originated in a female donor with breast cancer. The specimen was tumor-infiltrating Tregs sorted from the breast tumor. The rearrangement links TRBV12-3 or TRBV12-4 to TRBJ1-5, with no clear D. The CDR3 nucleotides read TGTGCCAGCAGTTTAAGCCAGGGCAATCAGCCCCAGCATCTT. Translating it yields CASSLSQGNQPQHL.